This TCR beta chain was sequenced for a study of shared clonotypes between healthy human individuals. Study conclusions and caveats: Naive CD4 clonotypes were shared across several donors at about 5%.

Using immunoSEQ multiplex PCR, the repertoire was profiled, and TCRdb retains in-frame clones only, with some absent. The data hold about 1.5 million clones, with 95% to 99% observed a single time. There are 14 residues in the CDR3. In germline, CDR1 is SGHTA, CDR2 FQGNSA. With 1 base clipped from V and 8 bases from J, the junction kept 4 bases outside the gene matches. With regard to this clone: The antigen is unknown.

The chain couples TRBV7-2 to TRBJ2-2; 7 nucleotides line up with TRBD1. The TCR originated in a man aged 25-45 years in good health. The sequenced sample was naive CD4+ T cells sorted from blood. The subset denotes: CD45RA+ positively selected. CDR3 nucleotide sequence: TGTGCCAGCAGCTTAGTTAACAGGGGAGGGGAGCTGTTTTTT. This translates into CASSLVNRGGELFF.